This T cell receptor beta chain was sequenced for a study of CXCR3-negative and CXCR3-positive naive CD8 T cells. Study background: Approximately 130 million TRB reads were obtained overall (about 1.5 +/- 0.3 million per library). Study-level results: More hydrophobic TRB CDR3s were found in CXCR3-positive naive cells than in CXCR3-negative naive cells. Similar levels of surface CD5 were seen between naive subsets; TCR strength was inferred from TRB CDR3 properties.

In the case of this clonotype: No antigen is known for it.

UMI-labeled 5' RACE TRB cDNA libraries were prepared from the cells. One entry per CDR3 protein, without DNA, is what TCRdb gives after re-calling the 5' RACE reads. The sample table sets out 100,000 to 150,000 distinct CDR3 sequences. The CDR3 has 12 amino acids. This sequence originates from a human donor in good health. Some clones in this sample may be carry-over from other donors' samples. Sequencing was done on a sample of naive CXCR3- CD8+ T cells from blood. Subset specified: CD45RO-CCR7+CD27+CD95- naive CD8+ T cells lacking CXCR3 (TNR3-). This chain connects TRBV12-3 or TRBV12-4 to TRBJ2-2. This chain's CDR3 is CASSFGPGELFF.